The clone carrying this T cell receptor beta chain came up a few times. Its matching antigen is unknown. Germline CDR1 and CDR2: MRHNA and SNTAGT. This CDR3 has 14 amino acids. Trimming took 6 bases from V and 1 from J, leaving 10 bases between them. Isolation of CD4+ naive, central memory, regulatory and stem cell-like memory cells was achieved by sorting via CD45RO/CCR7/CD25/CD127/CD95/CD27. As every portion of the isolated RNA was reverse transcribed, the sequencing read expressed TCRB transcripts. Some clones are missing from TCRdb's copy, which holds only in-frame ones; the method was immunoSEQ multiplex PCR. The sample contains more than 550,000 clones, over 11% of which appear only once. The sample originates from a study of beta chain features in type 1 diabetes. Across the whole study: Age, gender and cell yields were alike across patients and healthy donors.

The study's findings and limits: Equally in patients and controls, PCR might preferentially amplify shorter templates. Moderate but significant shortening of TCRB CDR3s was recorded in all four CD4+ subsets from Type 1 diabetes patients.

The chain recombines TRBV6-4 with TRBJ2-1; D is undetermined. The TCR was taken from a man younger than 35 with type 1 diabetes. Sequenced input: naive CD4+ T cells from blood. This chain's CDR3 is CASRAQSSYNEQFF. Written as DNA, the CDR3 is TGTGCCAGCAGGGCCCAAAGTTCCTACAATGAGCAGTTCTTC.